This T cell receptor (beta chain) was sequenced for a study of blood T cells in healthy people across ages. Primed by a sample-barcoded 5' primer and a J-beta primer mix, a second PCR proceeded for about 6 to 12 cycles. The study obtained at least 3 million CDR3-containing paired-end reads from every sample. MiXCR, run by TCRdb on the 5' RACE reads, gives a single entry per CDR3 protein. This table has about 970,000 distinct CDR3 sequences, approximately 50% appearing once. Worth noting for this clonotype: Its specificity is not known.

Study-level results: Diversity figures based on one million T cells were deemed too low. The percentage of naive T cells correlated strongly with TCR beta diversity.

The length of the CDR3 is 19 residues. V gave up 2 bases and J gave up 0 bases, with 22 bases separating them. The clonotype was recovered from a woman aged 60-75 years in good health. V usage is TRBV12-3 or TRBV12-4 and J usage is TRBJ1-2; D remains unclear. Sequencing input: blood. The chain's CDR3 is CASSLPLLQRVSTNYGYTF. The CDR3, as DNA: TGTGCCAGCAGTTTACCCCTGCTTCAGAGGGTTTCAACTAACTATGGCTACACCTTC.